One and the same sample provided the 26 T cell receptor beta chains below, sequenced in a study of cytomegalovirus exposure and HLA in healthy donors. The PCR was carried out with 60 Vbeta primers and 13 Jbeta primers. The table came from immunoSEQ multiplex PCR; TCRdb's copy has only in-frame clones and leaves some out. The sample includes some 150,000 clones, roughly 81% of them seen just once. Sequenced sample: PBMCs. These receptor sequences come from a female donor in good health and CMV-seronegative.

This chain joins TRBV19 and TRBJ2-1; TRBD2 matches 10 bases. Germline-derived CDR1 and CDR2 are LNHDA and SQIVND (reference sequence). This CDR3 is 15 amino acids long. The trim removed 8 bases at V and 4 bases at J, leaving 8 bases unmatched. The CDR3 bases are TGTGCCAGTGGAAAGCGGGAGGGGGGATACAATGAGCAGTTCTTC. This gives the protein CASGKREGGYNEQFF.

J is TRBJ2-7 and V is TRBV27; TRBD1 aligns across 8 bases. CDR3 length equals 14 residues. Germline CDR1 and CDR2: MNHEY and SMNVEV (reference sequence). The V gene end was trimmed by 6 bases and the J gene end by 4 bases; junction bases not matched to a gene: 8. This CDR3 reads CASRRQGSPYEQYF. DNA of the CDR3: TGTGCCAGCAGACGACAGGGGTCCCCTTACGAGCAGTACTTC.

V usage is TRBV5-1 and J usage is TRBJ1-6; 8 bases map to TRBD1. Germline V gene lookup returns CDR1 SGHRS and CDR2 YFSETQ. V lost 0 bases, J lost 10 bases, and 3 bases stayed unmatched. CDR3 length equals 14 residues. The CDR3 sequence is CASSLAGGNSPLHF. The CDR3 DNA follows: TGCGCCAGCAGCTTGGCAGGGGGCAACTCACCCCTCCACTTT.

The V gene is TRBV5-1, the J gene TRBJ1-4, with 7 positions matching TRBD1. This CDR3 is 18 amino acids long. J gave up 1 base and V 3 bases, and 12 bases lay outside the gene matches. Germline assignment: CDR1 SGHRS and CDR2 YFSETQ. The CDR3 loop reads CASSWTTGVVGTNEKLFF. Written as DNA, the CDR3 is TGCGCCAGCAGCTGGACAACAGGGGTAGTGGGAACTAATGAAAAACTGTTTTTT.

The genes are TRBV11-2 and TRBJ1-4, with 8 positions matching TRBD1. Per the germline V gene, CDR1 is SGHAT and CDR2 is FQNNGV. The CDR3 totals 16 residues. V was clipped by 5 bases and J by 7 bases; unmatched bases: 12. CDR3 sequence (DNA): TGTGCCAGCAGCCCTGCCTCGGACAGGGCGCGTGAAAAACTGTTTTTT. It is translated as CASSPASDRAREKLFF. The full variable domain, in which reference TRBV11-2 and TRBJ1-4 provide the parts outside the CDR3, is EAGVAQSPRYKIIEKRQSVAFWCNPISGHATLYWYQQILGQGPKLLIQFQNNGVVDDSQLPKDRFSAERLKGVDSTLKIQPAKLEDSAVYLCASSPASDRAREKLFFGSGTQLSVL.

J is TRBJ1-5 and V is TRBV11-2; no clear D. Germline CDR1 reads SGHAT; CDR2 reads FQNNGV. There are 13 residues in the CDR3. The V end was cut by 7 bases, the J end by 1 base, with 8 bases between. CDR3 coding DNA: TGTGCCAGCAATCCGGGGAGCAATCAGCCCCAGCATTTT. It is translated as CASNPGSNQPQHF.

The V gene is TRBV10-3, the J gene TRBJ1-2; 11 positions agree with TRBD1. V shed 2 bases and J 4 bases; nucleotides not matched to a gene: 6. The CDR3 sequence is 16 residues long. From germline, CDR1 is ENHRY and CDR2 SYGVKD. The CDR3 reads CAISEASDRGLYGYTF. CDR3 DNA: TGTGCCATCAGTGAGGCCTCGGACAGGGGGCTCTATGGCTACACCTTC.

This chain connects TRBV28 to TRBJ1-2, with 8 bases identical to TRBD1. Germline trimming cut 4 bases from V and 8 bases from J; bases unmatched to any gene: 12. CDR1 and CDR2 from the germline V gene are MDHEN and SYDVKM. The CDR3 length is 15 residues. The CDR3 DNA reads as TGTGCCAGCAGTTCCCGTAGGCAGGGGGCAAGAGGCTACACCTTC. As protein: CASSSRRQGARGYTF.

This chain connects TRBV7-9 to TRBJ1-3; TRBD1 matches at 7 bases. Germline V gene lookup returns CDR1 SEHNR and CDR2 FQNEAQ (reference sequence). Trimming removed 1 base from V and 0 bases from J; junction bases left unmatched: 3. The CDR3 spans 16 residues. CDR3 DNA: TGTGCCAGCAGCTTAGGGGACAGCCTCTCTGGAAACACCATATATTTT. Translated, it gives CASSLGDSLSGNTIYF.

The CDR3 spells CASSTTPRDGTYTGELFF. The DNA for the CDR3 is TGTGCCAGTAGTACTACCCCCCGGGACGGGACTTACACCGGGGAGCTGTTTTTT. The gene calls are TRBV19 and TRBJ2-2; a weak D match, TRBD2 (6 bases). Germline CDR1 reads LNHDA; CDR2 reads SQIVND (reference sequence). The CDR3 runs 18 residues. V lost 4 bases, J lost 3 bases, and 21 bases lay in between. The full variable domain, with the rest looked up from reference TRBV19 and TRBJ2-2, is DGGITQSPKYLFRKEGQNVTLSCEQNLNHDAMYWYRQDPGQGLRLIYYSQIVNDFQKGDIAEGYSVSREKKESFPLTVTSAQKNPTAFYLCASSTTPRDGTYTGELFFGEGSRLTVL.

The genes are TRBV11-3 and TRBJ2-1; tentative D call: TRBD1 (5 bases). This CDR3 has 15 amino acids. The V and J ends lost 1 base and 4 bases respectively, with 11 bases between them. Germline assignment: CDR1 SGHNT and CDR2 YENEEA. The chain's CDR3 is CASSLGRVVYNEQFF. For the CDR3, the DNA is TGTGCCAGCAGCTTAGGCAGGGTTGTGTACAATGAGCAGTTCTTC.

The rearrangement links TRBV10-1 to TRBJ2-1, with TRBD1 matching 9 bases. The germline V gene encodes CDR1 WNHNN and CDR2 SYGVQD (reference sequence). With V trimmed by 3 bases and J by 6 bases, 6 bases remained unmatched. The CDR3 has 15 amino acids. The CDR3 DNA sequence: TGCGCCAGCAGTGACAAACAGGGGGCATTCAATGAGCAGTTCTTC. Encoded protein: CASSDKQGAFNEQFF.

Only a few counts were recorded for this clone. V is TRBV6-1 and J is TRBJ1-5; D not certain. This CDR3 has 13 residues. V was clipped by 6 bases and J by 5 bases, with 11 bases between them. The germline V gene encodes CDR1 MNHNS and CDR2 SASEGT. CDR3 DNA: TGTGCCAGCAGAGAAAACAGATATCAGCCCCAGCATTTT. It encodes CASRENRYQPQHF.

The J gene is TRBJ2-5, the V gene TRBV5-8; 10 bases map to TRBD2. Germline CDR1 and CDR2: SGHTS and YDEGEE. Losses at the gene ends were 1 base for V and 5 bases for J; bases not matched to a gene: 5. The CDR3 consists of 15 residues. CDR3 coding DNA: TGTGCCAGCAGCTTGATCCTAGCGGGAGTGGAGACCCAGTACTTC. Protein product: CASSLILAGVETQYF.

This clone was seen only a few times. The V and J genes are TRBV4-1 and TRBJ1-1; TRBD1 matches 9 bases. CDR3 length: 16 amino acids. Germline V gene sequence: CDR1 MGHRA, CDR2 YSYEKL. The V and J ends lost 1 base and 4 bases, in that order; junction bases with no gene match: 7. The CDR3 nucleotides are TGCGCCAGCAGCCAAGGACAGGGGGTTCGTGGCACTGAAGCTTTCTTT. It yields the protein CASSQGQGVRGTEAFF.

The rearrangement uses TRBV4-2 and TRBJ1-6; D is uncertain. The CDR3 extends over 16 amino acids. From germline, CDR1 is LGHNA and CDR2 YNFKEQ. Between the trimmed V and J ends, which lost 0 bases and 4 bases, there was a span of 10 bases. The CDR3 nucleotides read TGTGCCAGCAGCCAAGAAATTTCGGGGTATAATTCACCCCTCCACTTT. As protein: CASSQEISGYNSPLHF.

This sequence joins TRBV18 and TRBJ1-4; D gene unclear. The V end was cut by 3 bases, the J end by 0 bases, with 8 bases between. The CDR3 contains 15 residues. From germline, CDR1 is KGHSH and CDR2 LQKENI. Written as DNA, the CDR3 is TGTGCCAGCTCACCCAGAGGAGCAACTAATGAAAAACTGTTTTTT. The encoded protein is CASSPRGATNEKLFF.

The count of this clone is one. The rearrangement joins TRBV29-1 to TRBJ2-7; 14 nucleotides agree with TRBD2. Germline assignment: CDR1 SQVTM and CDR2 ANQGSEA. The ends lost 5 bases at V and 3 bases at J; junction bases unmatched: 9. This CDR3 is 16 amino acids long. CDR3 nucleotides: TGCAGCGTTCGACGGGAGACTAGCGGGAGGGACTACGAGCAGTACTTC. Translating gives CSVRRETSGRDYEQYF.

This chain joins TRBV6-5 and TRBJ1-2; the match to TRBD1 covers 8 bases. The CDR3 runs to 13 residues. The germline CDR1 and CDR2 sequences are MNHEY and SVGAGI. Trimming at V came to 5 bases and at J to 5 bases, leaving 4 bases not matched to a gene. The CDR3 loop reads CASSARTGYGYTF. DNA for the CDR3: TGTGCCAGCAGTGCCAGGACAGGGTATGGCTACACCTTC.

The chain joins TRBV7-6 to TRBJ1-5, with 8 bases aligning to TRBD1. Looked up from germline, CDR1 is SGHVS and CDR2 is FNYEAQ. V lost 5 bases, J lost 1 base, and 7 bases stayed unmatched. This CDR3 contains 16 residues. CDR3 sequence reads: CASSPETGASNQPQHF. In nucleotides, the CDR3 is TGTGCCAGCAGCCCGGAGACAGGGGCGAGCAATCAGCCCCAGCATTTT.

The chain combines TRBV11-3 with TRBJ1-3; 10 bases match TRBD1. The CDR3 totals 19 residues. J gave up 2 bases and V 5 bases, and 15 bases lay outside the gene matches. Germline CDR1 and CDR2: SGHNT and YENEEA. The CDR3 loop reads CASSRGQGETSDPGNTIYF. In nucleotides, the CDR3 is TGTGCCAGCAGCCGCGGACAGGGGGAAACTTCGGACCCTGGAAACACCATATATTTT.

The rearrangement joins TRBV27 to TRBJ1-1; 8 bases agree with TRBD1. This CDR3 spans 14 amino acids. J was trimmed by 5 bases and V by 4 bases; bases with no gene match: 6. In germline, CDR1 is MNHEY, CDR2 SMNVEV (reference sequence). As DNA, the CDR3 is TGTGCCAGCAGTTCGGCAGGGGGCGTAACTGAAGCTTTCTTT. The encoded protein is CASSSAGGVTEAFF.

The genes are TRBV5-1 and TRBJ1-1; D unresolved. Germline lookup yields CDR1 SGHRS and CDR2 YFSETQ. The CDR3 consists of 16 residues. V lost 6 bases and J lost 4, with 22 bases in between. CDR3 sequence (DNA): TGCGCCAGCACCCCGGGATTCAATTACGAGGGCACTGAAGCTTTCTTT. Translation gives CASTPGFNYEGTEAFF.

The chain joins TRBV7-2 to TRBJ2-7; D is unresolved. This CDR3 is built from 16 residues. Trimming took off 4 bases at V and 1 base at J, with 17 bases between the two ends. The germline CDR1 and CDR2 sequences are SGHTA and FQGNSA. This CDR3 is CASSSSGVQSSYEQYF. CDR3 sequence (DNA): TGTGCCAGCAGCTCGAGTGGCGTACAGTCATCCTACGAGCAGTACTTC.

The V call is TRBV5-1, the J call TRBJ2-3, with D possibly TRBD2 on 6 matching bases. The V and J ends lost 4 bases and 4 bases respectively, with 16 bases between them. CDR3 length: 15 residues. CDR1 SGHRS and CDR2 YFSETQ come from the germline V gene. The CDR3 reads CASSAGLRFADTQYF. CDR3 DNA: TGCGCCAGCAGCGCGGGACTCCGATTTGCAGATACGCAGTATTTT.

The chain couples TRBV6-5 to TRBJ1-1; 8 nucleotides agree with TRBD1. The CDR3 runs to 16 residues. J was trimmed by 5 bases and V by 0 bases; bases with no gene match: 8. Germline loops: CDR1 MNHEY, CDR2 SVGAGI. This CDR3 is CASSYSRGRGRTEAFF. CDR3 in DNA: TGTGCCAGCAGTTACTCAAGAGGCAGGGGGCGGACTGAAGCTTTCTTT.